These 29 T cell receptor beta chains came from one sample sequenced in a study of blood T cell repertoires in COVID-19. TCRdb's table, derived via immunoSEQ multiplex PCR, lists solely in-frame clones and lacks some. The sample shows some 300,000 clones, roughly 86% of them seen only once. Sequencing was carried out using PBMCs or T cells enriched from blood (not recorded which). The receptors stem from a woman aged 45-60 years who had been exposed to COVID-19.

CDR3 nucleotide sequence: TGTGCCAGCGGACCGGACAGCGGTATTTACGAGCAGTACTTC. Amino acid sequence: CASGPDSGIYEQYF. The V gene is TRBV6-5, the J gene TRBJ2-7; D is perhaps TRBD1 (6 bases). The length of the CDR3 is 14 residues. V was trimmed by 8 bases and J by 4 bases, leaving 18 bases between them. CDR1 and CDR2 from the germline V gene are MNHEY and SVGAGI.

J is TRBJ2-1 and V is TRBV11-2; 10 positions agree with TRBD1. The length of the CDR3 is 16 residues. After removal of 5 bases from V and 8 bases from J, the junction contained 12 bases not matched to a gene. The V gene's germline CDR1 is SGHAT and CDR2 FQNNGV. The CDR3 coding sequence is TGTGCCAGCAGCCCCCATCCGGGACAGGGGCTAGATGAGCAGTTCTTC. It codes for CASSPHPGQGLDEQFF.

This clone showed up just once. This rearrangement joins TRBV3-1 (or the pseudogene TRBV3-2) to TRBJ1-2; 12 nucleotides match TRBD1. Unmatched junction bases numbered 17, after V lost 6 bases and J lost 6 bases. This CDR3 has 18 residues. Per the germline V gene, CDR1 is LGHDT and CDR2 is YNNKEL (reference sequence). The CDR3 DNA follows: TGTGCCAGCAGACGAGATCCCCGGGACAGGGGGCAGTATGATGGCTACACCTTC. Encoded protein: CASRRDPRDRGQYDGYTF.

The chain has TRBV5-1 and TRBJ1-5; tentative D call: TRBD1 (6 bases). The length of the CDR3 is 15 residues. Trimming took off 0 bases at V and 5 bases at J, with 12 bases between the two ends. From germline, CDR1 is SGHRS and CDR2 YFSETQ. The CDR3 protein is CASSLESGGDQPQHF. The CDR3 nucleotides read TGCGCCAGCAGCTTGGAGTCTGGGGGCGATCAGCCCCAGCATTTT.

This clone was picked up one time. This chain uses TRBV28 with TRBJ1-5, with D uncertain. The CDR3 has 13 residues. Germline V CDR1 and CDR2: MDHEN, SYDVKM. Deletions cut 5 bases from V and 5 bases from J, with 10 bases between. CDR3: CASSRTNYQPQHF. CDR3 nucleotide sequence: TGTGCCAGCAGTCGAACAAATTATCAGCCCCAGCATTTT.

The chain carries TRBV5-8 and TRBJ2-3; D unclear. The germline gives CDR1 SGHTS, CDR2 YDEGEE. Trimming removed 0 bases from V and 0 bases from J, with 14 bases in between. This CDR3 contains 17 residues. CDR3 amino acids: CASSLAGRRSSTDTQYF. The CDR3 nucleotides read TGTGCCAGCAGCTTGGCGGGTAGGCGATCTAGCACAGATACGCAGTATTTT.

In DNA, the CDR3 is TGTGCCAGCAGCGCGGGGGGCCCTGGGGCCAACGTCCTGACTTTC. Amino acid sequence: CASSAGGPGANVLTF. This sequence joins TRBV7-6 and TRBJ2-6, with 8 bases matching TRBD2. Germline V gives CDR1 SGHVS, CDR2 FNYEAQ. V was pared by 5 bases and J by 2 bases, with 2 bases of the junction left unmatched. This CDR3 contains 15 residues.

The chain recombines TRBV11-1 with TRBJ2-3, with 7 bases fitting TRBD2. Germline-derived CDR1 and CDR2 are SGHAT and FQDESV (reference sequence). The CDR3 runs 16 residues. The V segment lost 7 bases and the J segment 3 bases; nucleotides outside the gene matches: 13. The CDR3 bases are TGTGCCAGCACCCAGCAACGGGGGGTACCGACAGATACGCAGTATTTT. Its protein is CASTQQRGVPTDTQYF.

The chain joins TRBV5-1 to TRBJ2-1; 10 bases fit TRBD1. In germline, CDR1 is SGHRS, CDR2 YFSETQ. Losses at the gene ends were 3 bases for V and 5 bases for J; bases not matched to a gene: 8. This CDR3 spans 16 amino acids. Here the CDR3 reads CASSSSGTGVNNEQFF. The CDR3 nucleotides are TGCGCCAGCAGCTCCTCCGGGACAGGGGTCAACAATGAGCAGTTCTTC.

This chain joins TRBV18 and TRBJ2-2; a possible D gene is TRBD1 (6 bases). The germline V gene encodes CDR1 KGHSH and CDR2 LQKENI. The V end was cut by 5 bases, the J end by 1 base, with 8 bases between. The CDR3 runs 14 residues. CDR3 in amino acids: CASSRGQNTGELFF. The CDR3 DNA is TGTGCCAGCTCAAGGGGACAGAACACCGGGGAGCTGTTTTTT.

This clone has only one observation. Here the CDR3 reads CASSGLSSGTGNTIYF. The CDR3 nucleotides read TGTGCCAGCAGTGGACTCAGTTCGGGGACTGGAAACACCATATATTTT. The chain couples TRBV6-1 to TRBJ1-3; no definite D call. The ends were cut back, 4 bases at V and 2 bases at J, with 15 bases in the middle. Germline V gene lookup returns CDR1 MNHNS and CDR2 SASEGT. The CDR3 is made up of 16 amino acids.

V and J are TRBV9 and TRBJ2-7, with a tentative D call TRBD2 (6 bases). The germline V gene has CDR1 SGDLS and CDR2 YYNGEE. With 4 bases removed from V and 4 bases from J, the gap between germline ends came to 12 bases. The CDR3 totals 13 residues. For the CDR3, the DNA is TGTGCCAGCAGCCCCACGGGGAGGTACGAGCAGTACTTC. Its translation is CASSPTGRYEQYF.

This rearrangement joins TRBV5-4 to TRBJ2-3, with D tentatively TRBD2 (7 bases). The germline V gene encodes CDR1 SGHNT and CDR2 YYREEE (reference sequence). The CDR3 is 19 amino acids. Between the trimmed V and J ends, which lost 1 base and 0 bases, there was a span of 21 bases. The CDR3 loop is CASSLMRGGHSTSTDTQYF. The CDR3 DNA is TGTGCCAGCAGCTTGATGAGGGGGGGCCACTCCACTAGCACAGATACGCAGTATTTT.

This clone appeared a few times. This chain links TRBV9 with TRBJ2-7; TRBD2 agrees at 8 bases. Trimming at V came to 0 bases and at J to 4 bases, leaving 6 bases not matched to a gene. The CDR3 spans 15 residues. Per germline, CDR1 SGDLS and CDR2 YYNGEE. The chain's CDR3 is CASSVAGTSAYEQYF. The CDR3 nucleotides read TGTGCCAGCAGCGTAGCCGGGACTAGTGCGTACGAGCAGTACTTC.

As to this clone: Compared with germline, one end of the junction differs, possibly owing to a read error. V gene TRBV3-1 (or the pseudogene TRBV3-2) combines with J gene TRBJ2-3, with 10 bases fitting TRBD1. CDR1 is LGHDT, CDR2 YNNKEL, per germline (reference sequence). The CDR3 spans 20 residues. Here the CDR3 DNA reads TGTGCCAGCAGCCACCACAGGGGACAGGGGCCTATATATGTAACAGGTACGCAGTATTTT. Its protein is CASSHHRGQGPIYVTGTQYF.

The rearrangement joins TRBV3-1 (or the pseudogene TRBV3-2) to TRBJ1-1; D perhaps matches TRBD1 (5 bases). The CDR3 contains 14 residues. Trimming removed 4 bases from V and 1 base from J, with 10 bases in between. CDR1 is LGHDT and CDR2 is YNNKEL in the germline V gene (reference sequence). For the CDR3, the DNA is TGTGCCAGCAGCCTCGGGACTCCGAACACTGAAGCTTTCTTT. This gives the protein CASSLGTPNTEAFF.

The chain links TRBV28 to TRBJ1-6; D unclear. The CDR3 is 14 residues long. V was cut by 5 bases and J by 5 bases, with 10 bases left in between. Germline values: CDR1 MDHEN, CDR2 SYDVKM. CDR3 region: CASSPPEDNSPLHF. CDR3 DNA sequence: TGTGCCAGCAGTCCTCCAGAAGATAATTCACCCCTCCACTTT.

The genes are TRBV4-2 and TRBJ1-2; 7 nucleotides line up with TRBD1. The CDR3 consists of 15 residues. J lost 5 bases, V lost 3 bases, and 9 bases had no gene match. CDR1 LGHNA and CDR2 YNFKEQ come from the germline V gene. As DNA, the CDR3 is TGTGCCAGCAGCCAGAGCATTGGGACAGAATATGGCTACACCTTC. Translation gives CASSQSIGTEYGYTF.

This rearrangement joins TRBV28 to TRBJ1-2; D is possibly TRBD1 (6 bases). The CDR3 has 15 residues. Per the germline V gene, CDR1 is MDHEN and CDR2 is SYDVKM. The V and J ends lost 5 bases and 0 bases respectively, with 13 bases between them. CDR3 sequence: CASSGTGYPNYGYTF. The CDR3 nucleotides are TGTGCCAGCAGTGGCACAGGGTATCCTAACTATGGCTACACCTTC.

The chain is built from TRBV19 and TRBJ2-1; possible D gene TRBD1, 6 bases. Trimming left V 7 bases short and J 3 bases short, with 13 bases between. The CDR3 extends over 14 amino acids. Germline values: CDR1 LNHDA, CDR2 SQIVND (reference sequence). The CDR3 nucleotides are TGTGCCAGTACAGCGGACAGCAGCTACAATGAGCAGTTCTTC. As protein: CASTADSSYNEQFF.

This clone was observed a handful of times. The J gene is TRBJ1-5, the V gene TRBV27; no clear D. V lost 11 bases and J lost 7, with 12 bases in between. The CDR3 totals 11 residues. CDR1 is MNHEY, CDR2 SMNVEV, per germline (reference sequence). The CDR3 protein is CAAGGSQPQHF. CDR3 coding DNA: TGTGCCGCCGGTGGTAGCCAGCCCCAGCATTTT.

The CDR3 here is CASSSGGPFAYGELFF. For the CDR3, the DNA is TGTGCCAGCAGTTCCGGGGGGCCGTTCGCCTACGGGGAGCTGTTTTTT. The rearrangement links TRBV27 to TRBJ2-2; D is possibly TRBD2 (7 bases). The germline V and J ends were trimmed by 4 bases and 7 bases, with 19 bases remaining between them. Germline V gene sequence: CDR1 MNHEY, CDR2 SMNVEV (reference sequence). This CDR3 contains 16 residues.

This clone was picked up one time. This CDR3 reads CASRGTGLAYEQYF. As DNA, the CDR3 is TGTGCCAGCAGGGGGACAGGGCTTGCCTACGAGCAGTACTTC. J is TRBJ2-7 and V is TRBV6-5; 9 positions agree with TRBD1. CDR1 MNHEY and CDR2 SVGAGI come from the germline V gene. The CDR3 has 14 residues. J was trimmed by 2 bases and V by 6 bases; bases with no gene match: 5.

The DNA for the CDR3 is TGTGCCAGCAGGGACAGCCCCACCGGGGAGCTGTTTTTT. Protein product: CASRDSPTGELFF. The chain uses TRBV2 and TRBJ2-2, with D possibly TRBD1 on 6 matching bases. The germline gives CDR1 SNHLY, CDR2 FYNNEI. V dropped 6 bases and J dropped 4 bases, with 9 bases sitting between them. This CDR3 has 13 residues.

The chain links TRBV7-9 to TRBJ2-6; no reliable D call. The V end was cut by 2 bases, the J end by 2 bases, with 10 bases between. The germline gives CDR1 SEHNR, CDR2 FQNEAQ (reference sequence). The CDR3 has 16 residues. CDR3 residues: CASSLPQSPGANVLTF. For the CDR3, the DNA is TGTGCCAGCAGCTTACCCCAGTCCCCTGGGGCCAACGTCCTGACTTTC. Combining the CDR3 with reference TRBV7-9 and TRBJ2-6 gives the whole variable domain DTGVSQNPRHKITKRGQNVTFRCDPISEHNRLYWYRQTLGQGPEFLTYFQNEAQLEKSRLLSDRFSAERPKGSFSTLEIQRTEQGDSAMYLCASSLPQSPGANVLTFGAGSRLTVL.

The V gene is TRBV7-9, the J gene TRBJ1-1; 8 positions agree with TRBD1. The CDR3 runs to 19 residues. V dropped 5 bases and J dropped 3; count of bases not matched to a gene: 20. The germline CDR1 and CDR2 sequences are SEHNR and FQNEAQ (reference sequence). The DNA of the CDR3 is TGTGCCAGCAGCACTAGCAATGTGGGGCAGGGGGCGGGTTACACTGAAGCTTTCTTT. It codes for CASSTSNVGQGAGYTEAFF.

The chain has TRBV9 and TRBJ1-2, with TRBD1 matching 9 bases. From germline, CDR1 is SGDLS and CDR2 YYNGEE. The V gene end was trimmed by 7 bases and the J gene end by 4 bases; junction bases not matched to a gene: 14. The CDR3 consists of 16 residues. The CDR3 loop is CASAGGQGVDFYGYTF. The CDR3 DNA reads as TGTGCCAGCGCCGGGGGACAGGGTGTAGATTTCTATGGCTACACCTTC. The variable domain in full, with the rest retrieved from reference TRBV9 and TRBJ1-2, is DSGVTQTPKHLITATGQRVTLRCSPRSGDLSVYWYQQSLDQGLQFLIQYYNGEERAKGNILERFSAQQFPDLHSELNLSSLELGDSALYFCASAGGQGVDFYGYTFGSGTRLTVV.

The rearrangement uses TRBV5-1 and TRBJ2-3; D remains ambiguous. CDR1 and CDR2 (germline): SGHRS, YFSETQ. The CDR3 runs 17 residues. The V and J ends lost 4 bases and 2 bases respectively, with 20 bases between them. The CDR3 loop reads CASSEASAKPYTDTQYF. CDR3 nucleotides: TGCGCCAGCAGCGAGGCCTCGGCTAAACCGTACACAGATACGCAGTATTTT.

The chain combines TRBV19 with TRBJ2-3; tentative D call: TRBD2 (5 bases). V gave up 2 bases and J gave up 10 bases, with 19 bases separating them. CDR1 is LNHDA, CDR2 SQIVND, per germline (reference sequence). The CDR3 totals 15 residues. The CDR3 loop is CASSILTGSLSAQYF. CDR3 sequence (DNA): TGTGCCAGTAGTATACTAACGGGGTCATTGTCTGCGCAGTATTTT.